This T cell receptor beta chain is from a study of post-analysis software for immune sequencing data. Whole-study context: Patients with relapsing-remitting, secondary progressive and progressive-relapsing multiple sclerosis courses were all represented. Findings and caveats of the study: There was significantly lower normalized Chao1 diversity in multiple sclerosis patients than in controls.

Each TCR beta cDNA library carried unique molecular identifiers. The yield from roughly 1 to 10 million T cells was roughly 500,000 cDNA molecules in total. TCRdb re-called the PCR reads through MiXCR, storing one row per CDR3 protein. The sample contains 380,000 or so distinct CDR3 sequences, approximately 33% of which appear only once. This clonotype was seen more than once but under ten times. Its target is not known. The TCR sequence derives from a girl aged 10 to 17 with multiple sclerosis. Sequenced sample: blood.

CDR3 sequence reads: CASSFRTSGGNTQYF. CDR3 nucleotides: TGTGCCAGCAGTTTCCGAACTAGCGGGGGTAATACGCAGTATTTT. This chain uses TRBV12-3 or TRBV12-4 with TRBJ2-3; 11 nucleotides agree with TRBD2. J was trimmed by 7 bases and V by 3 bases; bases with no gene match: 6. CDR3 length: 15 residues.